The sequence of this T cell receptor (beta chain) was determined in a study of molecular identifiers for immune sequencing clone quantification. General study findings and limits: A single cell's spiked Jurkat TCR RNA was reportedly detectable among roughly 1 million naive cells.

Preparation of the bulk TCR libraries relied on previously described methods and listed TCR primers. One entry per CDR3 protein, called by TCRdb with MiXCR from the PCR reads. Of under 800,000 distinct CDR3 sequences in the sample, roughly 25% are singletons; the top ten hold about 0.8%. The table lists this clonotype with many counts. What it binds is not known. The germline gives CDR1 LGHNA, CDR2 YSLEER. V was clipped by 0 bases and J by 8 bases, with 14 bases between them. The CDR3 runs 15 residues. Sorting was used to obtain naive CD8 T cells (CD8+CD4-CCR7+CD45RA+). The gene calls are TRBV4-3 and TRBJ2-1, with D possibly being TRBD1 or TRBD2 (6 bases each). The clonotype was recovered from a human donor in good health. Some libraries in this study had Jurkat cell RNA spiked in. The sample taken for sequencing was naive CD8+ T cells from blood, with Jurkat cell RNA spiked in. Indicated subset: FACS-sorted CD8+CD4-CCR7+CD45RA+ naive T cells. This CDR3 is CASSQDALAGDEQFF. The CDR3 DNA reads TGCGCCAGCAGCCAAGATGCACTAGCAGGGGATGAGCAGTTCTTC.